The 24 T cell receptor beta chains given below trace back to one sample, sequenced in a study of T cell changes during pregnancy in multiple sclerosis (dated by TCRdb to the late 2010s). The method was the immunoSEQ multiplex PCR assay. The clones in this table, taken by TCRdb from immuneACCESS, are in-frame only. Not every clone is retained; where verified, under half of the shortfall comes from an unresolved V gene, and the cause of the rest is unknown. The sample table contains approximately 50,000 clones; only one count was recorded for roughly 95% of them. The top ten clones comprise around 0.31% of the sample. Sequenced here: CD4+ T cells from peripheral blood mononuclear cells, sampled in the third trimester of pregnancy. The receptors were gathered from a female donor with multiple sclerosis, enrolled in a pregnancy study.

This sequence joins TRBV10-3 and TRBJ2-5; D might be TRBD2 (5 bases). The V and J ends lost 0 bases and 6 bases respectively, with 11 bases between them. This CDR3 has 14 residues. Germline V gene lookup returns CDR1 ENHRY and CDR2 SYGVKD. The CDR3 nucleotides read TGTGCCATCAGTGAGTCTCCCCTAGCAAAGACCCAGTACTTC. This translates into CAISESPLAKTQYF.

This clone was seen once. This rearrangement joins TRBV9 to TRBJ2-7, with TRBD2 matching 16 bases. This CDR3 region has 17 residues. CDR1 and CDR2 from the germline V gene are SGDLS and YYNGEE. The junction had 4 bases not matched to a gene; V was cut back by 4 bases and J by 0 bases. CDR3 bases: TGTGCCAGCAGCCCCGGGACTAGCGGGAGGGGCTCCTACGAGCAGTACTTC. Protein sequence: CASSPGTSGRGSYEQYF.

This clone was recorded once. The CDR3 DNA sequence: TGTGCCAGCAGCTTAGAGGGGAAGCGGGGTTACAATGAGCAGTTCTTC. Translation gives CASSLEGKRGYNEQFF. The chain couples TRBV9 to TRBJ2-1; 7 positions agree with TRBD2. J lost 4 bases, V lost 4 bases, and 11 bases had no gene match. This CDR3 contains 16 residues. Germline V gene sequence: CDR1 SGDLS, CDR2 YYNGEE.

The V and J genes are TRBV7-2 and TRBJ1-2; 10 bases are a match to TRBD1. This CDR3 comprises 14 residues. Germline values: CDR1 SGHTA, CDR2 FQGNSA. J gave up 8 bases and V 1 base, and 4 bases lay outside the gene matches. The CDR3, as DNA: TGTGCCAGCAGCTTAGAAGGGACAGGGGACGGCTACACCTTC. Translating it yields CASSLEGTGDGYTF. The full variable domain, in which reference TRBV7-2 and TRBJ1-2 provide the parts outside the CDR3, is GAGVSQSPSNKVTEKGKDVELRCDPISGHTALYWYRQSLGQGLEFLIYFQGNSAPDKSGLPSDRFSAERTGGSVSTLTIQRTQQEDSAVYLCASSLEGTGDGYTFGSGTRLTVV.

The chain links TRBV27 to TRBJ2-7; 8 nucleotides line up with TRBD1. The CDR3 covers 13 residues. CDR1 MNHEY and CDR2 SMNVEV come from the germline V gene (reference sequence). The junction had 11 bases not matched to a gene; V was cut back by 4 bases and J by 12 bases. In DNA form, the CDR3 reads TGTGCCAGCAGTTACGACAGGGGTGGTCTTCGGTACTTC. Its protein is CASSYDRGGLRYF.

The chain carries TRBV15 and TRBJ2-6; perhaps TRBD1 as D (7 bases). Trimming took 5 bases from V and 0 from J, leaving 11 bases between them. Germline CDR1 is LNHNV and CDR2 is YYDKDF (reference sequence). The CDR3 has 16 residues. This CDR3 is CATSAGGTSGANVLTF. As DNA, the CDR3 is TGTGCCACCAGCGCAGGGGGGACCTCTGGGGCCAACGTCCTGACTTTC.

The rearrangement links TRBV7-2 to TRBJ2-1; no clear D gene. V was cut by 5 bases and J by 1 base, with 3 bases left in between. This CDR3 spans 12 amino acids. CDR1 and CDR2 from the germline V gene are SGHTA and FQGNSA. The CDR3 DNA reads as TGTGCCAGCAGCCGTTCCTACAATGAGCAGTTCTTC. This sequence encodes CASSRSYNEQFF.

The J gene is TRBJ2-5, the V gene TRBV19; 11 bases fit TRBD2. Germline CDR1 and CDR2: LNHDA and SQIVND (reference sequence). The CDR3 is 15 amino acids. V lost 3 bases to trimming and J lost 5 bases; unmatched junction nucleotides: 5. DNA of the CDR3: TGTGCCAGTAGTATCCTAGCGGGAGGCATGGAGACCCAGTACTTC. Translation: CASSILAGGMETQYF.

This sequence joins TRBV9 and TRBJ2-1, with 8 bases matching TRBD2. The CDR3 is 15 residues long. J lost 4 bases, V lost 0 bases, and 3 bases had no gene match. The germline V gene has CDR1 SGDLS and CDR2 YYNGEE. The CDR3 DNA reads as TGTGCCAGCAGCGTAGGTAGCGGGGCATACAATGAGCAGTTCTTC. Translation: CASSVGSGAYNEQFF.

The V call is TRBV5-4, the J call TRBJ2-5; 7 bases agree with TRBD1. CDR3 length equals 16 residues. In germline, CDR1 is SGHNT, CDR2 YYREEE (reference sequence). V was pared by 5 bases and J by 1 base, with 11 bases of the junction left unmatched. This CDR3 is CASSQTLRDSQETQYF. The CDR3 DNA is TGTGCCAGCAGTCAAACACTTAGGGACAGCCAAGAGACCCAGTACTTC.

Here the CDR3 reads CASSDRGYGYTF. The CDR3, as DNA: TGTGCCAGCTCGGACAGGGGCTATGGCTACACCTTC. The V call is TRBV25-1, the J call TRBJ1-2; TRBD1 matches at 9 bases. Germline V CDR1 and CDR2: MGHDK, SYGVNS. This CDR3 region has 12 residues. Trimming took 8 bases from V and 4 from J; bases not matched to a gene: 2.

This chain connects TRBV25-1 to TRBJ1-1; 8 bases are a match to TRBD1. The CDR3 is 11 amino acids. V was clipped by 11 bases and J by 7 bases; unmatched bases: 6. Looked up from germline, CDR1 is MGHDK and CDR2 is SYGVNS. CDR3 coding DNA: TGTGCCTCGGGACAGGCATTTGAAGCTTTCTTT. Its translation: CASGQAFEAFF.

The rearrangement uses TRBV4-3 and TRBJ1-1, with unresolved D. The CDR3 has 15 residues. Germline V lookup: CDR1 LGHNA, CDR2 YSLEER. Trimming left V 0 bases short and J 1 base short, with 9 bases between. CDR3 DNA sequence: TGCGCCAGCAGCCAAGATAGCACCCAGAACACTGAAGCTTTCTTT. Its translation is CASSQDSTQNTEAFF.

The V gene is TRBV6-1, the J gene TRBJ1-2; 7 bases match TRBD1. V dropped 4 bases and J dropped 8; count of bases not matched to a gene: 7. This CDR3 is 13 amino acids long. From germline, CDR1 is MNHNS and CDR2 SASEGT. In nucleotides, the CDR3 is TGTGCCAGCAGTGTCCGGGACAGCGTCGGCTACACCTTC. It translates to CASSVRDSVGYTF.

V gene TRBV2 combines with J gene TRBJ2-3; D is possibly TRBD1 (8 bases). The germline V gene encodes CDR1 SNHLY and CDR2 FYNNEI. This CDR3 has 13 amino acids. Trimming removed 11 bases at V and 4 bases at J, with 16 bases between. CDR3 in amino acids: CARNRGGSDTQYF. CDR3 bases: TGTGCCCGCAACAGGGGGGGGTCAGATACGCAGTATTTT.

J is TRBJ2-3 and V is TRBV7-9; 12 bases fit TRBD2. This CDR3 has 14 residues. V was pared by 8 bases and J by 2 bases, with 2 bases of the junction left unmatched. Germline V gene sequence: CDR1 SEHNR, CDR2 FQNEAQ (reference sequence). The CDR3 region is CASGLAGITDTQYF. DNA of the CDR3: TGTGCCAGCGGACTAGCGGGGATCACAGATACGCAGTATTTT.

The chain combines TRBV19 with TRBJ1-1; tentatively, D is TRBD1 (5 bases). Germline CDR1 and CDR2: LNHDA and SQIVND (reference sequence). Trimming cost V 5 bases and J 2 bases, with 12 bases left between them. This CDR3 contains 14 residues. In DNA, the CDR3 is TGTGCCAGTAGTGTCAGTAGGGGCAACACTGAAGCTTTCTTT. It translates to CASSVSRGNTEAFF.

CDR3 protein: CSGQGSVEQYF. The DNA of the CDR3 is TGCAGTGGACAGGGGAGCGTCGAGCAGTACTTC. This chain connects TRBV20-1 to TRBJ2-7; 8 bases fit TRBD1. Unmatched junction bases numbered 5, after V lost 7 bases and J lost 6 bases. The CDR3 is made up of 11 amino acids. Germline lookup yields CDR1 DFQATT and CDR2 SNEGSKA (reference sequence).

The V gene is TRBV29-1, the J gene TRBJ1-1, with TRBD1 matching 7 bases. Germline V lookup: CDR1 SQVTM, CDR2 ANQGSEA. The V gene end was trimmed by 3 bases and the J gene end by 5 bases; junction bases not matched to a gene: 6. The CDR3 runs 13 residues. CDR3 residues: CSVERGLGTEAFF. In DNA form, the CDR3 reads TGCAGCGTTGAGAGGGGGCTGGGTACTGAAGCTTTCTTT.

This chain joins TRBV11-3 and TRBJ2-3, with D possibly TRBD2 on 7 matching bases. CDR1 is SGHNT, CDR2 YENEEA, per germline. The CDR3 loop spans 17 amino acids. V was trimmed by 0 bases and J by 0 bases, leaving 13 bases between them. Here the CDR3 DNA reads TGTGCCAGCAGCTTAGATATCGGGGGGCCTAGCACAGATACGCAGTATTTT. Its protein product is CASSLDIGGPSTDTQYF. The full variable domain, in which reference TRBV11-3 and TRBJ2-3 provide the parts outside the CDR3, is EAGVVQSPRYKIIEKKQPVAFWCNPISGHNTLYWYLQNLGQGPELLIRYENEEAVDDSQLPKDRFSAERLKGVDSTLKIQPAELGDSAVYLCASSLDIGGPSTDTQYFGPGTRLTVL.

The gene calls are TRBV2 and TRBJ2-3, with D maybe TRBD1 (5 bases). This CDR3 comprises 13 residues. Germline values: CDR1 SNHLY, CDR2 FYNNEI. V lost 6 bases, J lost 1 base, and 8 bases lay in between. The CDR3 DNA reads TGTGCCAGCAGGTCGACAGGCACAGATACGCAGTATTTT. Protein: CASRSTGTDTQYF. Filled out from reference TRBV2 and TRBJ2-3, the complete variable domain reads EPEVTQTPSHQVTQMGQEVILRCVPISNHLYFYWYRQILGQKVEFLVSFYNNEISEKSEIFDDQFSVERPDGSNFTLKIRSTKLEDSAMYFCASRSTGTDTQYFGPGTRLTVL.

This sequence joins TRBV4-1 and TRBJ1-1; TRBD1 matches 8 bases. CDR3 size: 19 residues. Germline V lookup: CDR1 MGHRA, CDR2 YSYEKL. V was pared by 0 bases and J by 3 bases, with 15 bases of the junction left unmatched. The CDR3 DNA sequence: TGCGCCAGCAGCCAAGAAGAAAGGTTGGCAGGGGGCGTAGACACTGAAGCTTTCTTT. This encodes CASSQEERLAGGVDTEAFF.

The CDR3, as DNA: TGCGCCAGCAGCTTGGGACTAGCGGGAGCCCATGAGCAGTTCTTC. Its translation is CASSLGLAGAHEQFF. The chain is built from TRBV5-1 and TRBJ2-1, with 12 bases matching TRBD2. Germline V gene lookup returns CDR1 SGHRS and CDR2 YFSETQ. This CDR3 is built from 15 residues. V gave up 0 bases and J gave up 8 bases; unmatched junction bases: 3. The whole variable domain, filled in from reference TRBV5-1 and TRBJ2-1, reads KAGVTQTPRYLIKTRGQQVTLSCSPISGHRSVSWYQQTPGQGLQFLFEYFSETQRNKGNFPGRFSGRQFSNSRSEMNVSTLELGDSALYLCASSLGLAGAHEQFFGPGTRLTVL.

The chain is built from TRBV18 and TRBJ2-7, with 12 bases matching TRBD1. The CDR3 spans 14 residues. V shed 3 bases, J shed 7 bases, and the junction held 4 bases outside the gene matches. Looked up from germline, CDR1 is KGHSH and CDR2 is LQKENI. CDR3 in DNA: TGTGCCAGCTCACCGGGACAGGGGGCTTTTGAGCAGTACTTC. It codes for CASSPGQGAFEQYF.